The sequence of this TCR beta chain was determined in a study of shared clonotypes between healthy human individuals. CDR3 length: 14 amino acids. Germline values: CDR1 SNHLY, CDR2 FYNNEI. V lost 1 base and J lost 8, with 14 bases in between. TCRdb keeps only in-frame clones here, not all; method: immunoSEQ multiplex PCR. The sample holds about 2 million clones; 90% to 95% are singletons and the top ten take roughly 0.13%. The receptor was isolated from a man younger than 35 in good health. V gene TRBV2 combines with J gene TRBJ1-2; no clear D gene. The source material was naive CD4+ T cells sorted from blood. The subset was: CD45RA+ positively selected. The DNA of the CDR3 is TGTGCCAGCAGTGAAGGGACTGGAATGGAGGGCTACACCTTC. Its protein is CASSEGTGMEGYTF.